The next 13 T cell receptor beta chains were all read from a single sample in a study of shared clonotypes between healthy human individuals. Produced via immunoSEQ multiplex PCR; TCRdb's table is partial and in-frame only. The table lists 450,000 or so clones, roughly three quarters of them singletons, with about 12% in the top ten. Sequenced: PBMCs. The receptors were gathered from a middle-aged woman in good health. Some clones in this sample may be carry-over from other donors' samples.

This chain joins TRBV5-8 and TRBJ2-6; TRBD1 is a possible D gene (5 bases). Germline V CDR1 and CDR2: SGHTS, YDEGEE. The CDR3 covers 18 residues. V lost 0 bases and J 0 bases, leaving 13 bases between the germline ends. The CDR3 spells CASSLGVVRDSGANVLTF. CDR3 nucleotides: TGTGCCAGCAGCTTGGGAGTGGTCAGGGACTCTGGGGCCAACGTCCTGACTTTC.

The V and J genes are TRBV2 and TRBJ1-2; D remains unclear. The V end was cut by 2 bases, the J end by 8 bases, with 12 bases between. The CDR3 sequence is 13 residues long. CDR1 SNHLY and CDR2 FYNNEI come from the germline V gene. The CDR3 sequence is CASSEMGTEGYTF. The CDR3 nucleotides are TGTGCCAGCAGTGAAATGGGTACAGAGGGCTACACCTTC.

In this sample, this clone turned up a few times. One base separates it from a far larger clone, so it is likely a read error. This sample also contains other DNA sequences that code for the same CDR3. This rearrangement joins TRBV4-3 to TRBJ1-2; D is uncertain. CDR3 length: 13 amino acids. Germline CDR1 reads LGHNA; CDR2 reads YSLEER. V lost 6 bases to trimming and J lost 11 bases, with 19 bases between them. The CDR3 nucleotides read TGCGCCAGCAGTCCCCGTAGGGAGTCTGGTTACACCTTC. Protein sequence: CASSPRRESGYTF.

The rearrangement joins TRBV27 to TRBJ2-7; TRBD2 matches at 10 bases. J was trimmed by 5 bases and V by 4 bases; bases with no gene match: 14. CDR3 size: 17 residues. From germline, CDR1 is MNHEY and CDR2 SMNVEV (reference sequence). The CDR3 sequence is CASSSRVAGGPRDEQYF. CDR3 coding DNA: TGTGCCAGCAGTTCCAGGGTAGCGGGAGGCCCACGAGACGAGCAGTACTTC.

The V gene is TRBV28, the J gene TRBJ2-1, with TRBD2 matching 14 bases. The CDR3 runs to 16 residues. CDR1 and CDR2 (germline): MDHEN, SYDVKM. V lost 7 bases to trimming and J lost 10 bases; unmatched junction nucleotides: 12. The DNA for the CDR3 is TGTGCCAGCAATATGGGACTAGCGGGAGACCTTGAAGAGCAGTTCTTC. This encodes CASNMGLAGDLEEQFF.

This clone showed up just a few times. One base separates it from a far larger clone, so it is likely a read error. Lacking the conserved final phenylalanine or tryptophan, this CDR3 likely reflects a read error. This chain links TRBV10-1 with TRBJ1-4; the D gene is possibly TRBD1 (6 bases). Trimming took 4 bases from V and 4 from J, leaving 16 bases between them. This CDR3 is built from 16 residues. Germline CDR1 is WNHNN and CDR2 is SYGVQD (reference sequence). CDR3 protein: CASSVKGGRNNEKLFL. In DNA, the CDR3 is TGCGCCAGCAGTGTTAAGGGGGGGAGGAATAATGAAAAACTGTTTCTT.

This chain joins TRBV2 and TRBJ1-1; perhaps TRBD1 as D (5 bases). The CDR3 is made up of 14 amino acids. Germline values: CDR1 SNHLY, CDR2 FYNNEI. The V and J ends lost 6 bases and 1 base respectively, with 12 bases between them. The CDR3 DNA reads as TGTGCCAGCAGCGTGGGGGGACCGAACACTGAAGCTTTCTTT. This codes for CASSVGGPNTEAFF.

This clone was picked up many times. Other nucleotide sequences from this sample produce the same CDR3. The V and J genes are TRBV28 and TRBJ1-4, with TRBD1 matching 10 bases. The CDR3 totals 14 residues. V lost 5 bases and J lost 6; bases outside the gene matches: 3. CDR1 is MDHEN, CDR2 SYDVKM, per germline. The CDR3 loop is CASSDRGRDEKLFF. The CDR3 DNA reads TGTGCCAGCAGTGACAGGGGGCGTGATGAAAAACTGTTTTTT.

The rearrangement links TRBV15 to TRBJ2-7; the D is unclear. V gave up 3 bases and J gave up 13 bases, with 22 bases separating them. The CDR3 contains 14 residues. Germline V gives CDR1 LNHNV, CDR2 YYDKDF (reference sequence). The DNA for the CDR3 is TGTGCCACCAGCAGCGGCAGCCTTAGAACCCACTTCTACTTC. Amino acid sequence: CATSSGSLRTHFYF.

The J gene is TRBJ2-1, the V gene TRBV19, with D unresolved. V gave up 3 bases and J gave up 1 base, with 10 bases separating them. Germline V gene data show CDR1 as LNHDA and CDR2 as SQIVND (reference sequence). The CDR3 consists of 15 residues. The CDR3 loop reads CASSMAVGSYNEQFF. DNA of the CDR3: TGTGCCAGTAGTATGGCGGTCGGATCCTACAATGAGCAGTTCTTC.

This clone came up a few times. The V call is TRBV5-1, the J call TRBJ2-5; TRBD1 aligns across 11 bases. This CDR3 has 16 amino acids. Germline V CDR1 and CDR2: SGHRS, YFSETQ. The trim removed 4 bases at V and 5 bases at J, leaving 10 bases unmatched. CDR3 nucleotides: TGCGCCAGCAGCAGATGGACAGGGGGCCCGTTGGAGACCCAGTACTTC. It codes for CASSRWTGGPLETQYF. Full variable domain (remainder filled in from reference TRBV5-1 and TRBJ2-5): KAGVTQTPRYLIKTRGQQVTLSCSPISGHRSVSWYQQTPGQGLQFLFEYFSETQRNKGNFPGRFSGRQFSNSRSEMNVSTLELGDSALYLCASSRWTGGPLETQYFGPGTRLLVL.

This clone was detected many times. This rearrangement joins TRBV2 to TRBJ2-2, with 7 bases matching TRBD2. In germline, CDR1 is SNHLY, CDR2 FYNNEI. The J segment lost 0 bases and the V segment lost 6 bases, leaving 7 bases of the junction unmatched. The CDR3 loop spans 16 amino acids. The CDR3 nucleotides are TGTGCCAGCAGCTCCGCTAGCGGTGCGAACACCGGGGAGCTGTTTTTT. Translating it yields CASSSASGANTGELFF.

Remarks on this clone: This specimen includes other DNA sequences encoding the same CDR3. The J gene is TRBJ1-3, the V gene TRBV30; D gene ambiguous. CDR3 length equals 14 residues. The germline CDR1 and CDR2 sequences are GTSNPN and SVGIG (reference sequence). V was pared by 0 bases and J by 0 bases, with 6 bases between. CDR3 in amino acids: CAWSVRGSGNTIYF. CDR3 sequence (DNA): TGTGCCTGGAGTGTACGGGGCTCTGGAAACACCATATATTTT.